These T cell receptor beta chains were read from a single sample in a study of OX40 agonist ivuxolimab in advanced cancers. Sequencing was performed with immunoSEQ multiplex PCR; in TCRdb, only in-frame clones are kept and a portion is missing. The table records about 16,000 clones, approximately 77% of them present only once. The specimen was CD4+ or CD8+ T cells sorted from blood, collected in a trial of the OX40 agonist ivuxolimab. The source of these receptors is an adult with an advanced solid tumor such as melanoma, head and neck, liver or kidney cancer. The conserved cysteine and the conserved F or W are not part of the CDR3 here. The order of the fields is clone size, V gene, J gene, D gene, CDR3 protein. D genes are given only for firm matches. Clone size is given for some rows only: seen once, a few or many times, or a class if the clone is expanded.

.	TRBV5-1	TRBJ1-1	.	ASSSERSLKTEAF
.	TRBV9	TRBJ2-7	TRBD1	ASSTGDDYEQY
.	TRBV6-5	TRBJ1-5	.	ATAGHYSNQPQH
.	TRBV7-3	TRBJ1-1	.	ASSPREFTEAF
.	TRBV5-8	TRBJ2-7	.	ASSLDGPHYEQY
.	TRBV11-3	TRBJ2-3	TRBD2	ASSSLAGGGTDTQY
.	TRBV4-3	TRBJ2-1	TRBD1	ASSLEQGESSNEQF
.	TRBV7-2	TRBJ2-7	.	ASSNYEQY
few	TRBV11-3	TRBJ2-7	.	ASSLETAPYEQY
.	TRBV25-1	TRBJ1-1	.	ASSELGGAQSAF
.	TRBV5-6	TRBJ2-7	.	ASSLALSLRGDEQY
.	TRBV6-5	TRBJ2-7	.	ASSYGSASYEQY
.	TRBV6-5	TRBJ2-5	.	ASSYVERQETQY
once	TRBV11-2	TRBJ2-7	TRBD1	ASSSRTGIAYEQY